The clone carrying this T cell receptor beta chain was recorded a few times. Original processing notes: Estimated nucleated cell counts came from reference gene primer amplification. Using immunoSEQ multiplex PCR, the repertoire was profiled, and TCRdb retains in-frame clones only, with some absent. V, J and clone size reflect that table, while D and trimming were determined from the DNA. The table lists about 270,000 clones, about 86% of them singletons, with approximately 12% in the top ten. The length of the CDR3 is 14 residues. Germline V gene lookup returns CDR1 MNHNS and CDR2 SASEGT. Between the trimmed V and J ends, which lost 2 bases and 7 bases, there was a span of 15 bases. This record belongs to a study of blood T cell repertoires in COVID-19.

Sequencing was done on a sample of peripheral blood. This chain joins TRBV6-1 and TRBJ2-7, with D perhaps matching TRBD2 (6 bases). The TCR comes from a woman aged 25 to 39 with COVID-19, enrolled during active disease. The CDR3 loop is CASSESGYIGEQYF. The CDR3 DNA is TGTGCCAGCAGTGAAAGCGGGTACATAGGGGAGCAGTACTTC.